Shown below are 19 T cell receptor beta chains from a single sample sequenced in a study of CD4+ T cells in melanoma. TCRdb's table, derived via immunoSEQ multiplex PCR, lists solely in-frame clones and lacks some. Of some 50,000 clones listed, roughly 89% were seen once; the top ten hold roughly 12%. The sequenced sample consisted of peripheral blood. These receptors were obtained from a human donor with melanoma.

The CDR3 region is CASSLRAGVSSGNTIYF. CDR3 in DNA: TGTGCCAGCAGCTTAAGGGCAGGCGTGAGCTCTGGAAACACCATATATTTT. The chain links TRBV7-9 to TRBJ1-3; the D is unclear. Trimming pared 2 bases from V and 0 bases from J, leaving 14 bases between. CDR3 size: 17 residues. CDR1 is SEHNR, CDR2 FQNEAQ, per germline (reference sequence). The complete variable domain, with remaining parts taken from reference TRBV7-9 and TRBJ1-3, reads DTGVSQNPRHKITKRGQNVTFRCDPISEHNRLYWYRQTLGQGPEFLTYFQNEAQLEKSRLLSDRFSAERPKGSFSTLEIQRTEQGDSAMYLCASSLRAGVSSGNTIYFGEGSWLTVV.

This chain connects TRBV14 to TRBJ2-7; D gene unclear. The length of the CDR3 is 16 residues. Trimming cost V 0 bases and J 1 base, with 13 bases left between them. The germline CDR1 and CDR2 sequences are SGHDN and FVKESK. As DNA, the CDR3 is TGTGCCAGCAGCCAAGATAGGGCGGTCCCTTCCTACGAGCAGTACTTC. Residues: CASSQDRAVPSYEQYF. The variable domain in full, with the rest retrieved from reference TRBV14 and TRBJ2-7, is EAGVTQFPSHSVIEKGQTVTLRCDPISGHDNLYWYRRVMGKEIKFLLHFVKESKQDESGMPNNRFLAERTGGTYSTLKVQPAELEDSGVYFCASSQDRAVPSYEQYFGPGTRLTVT.

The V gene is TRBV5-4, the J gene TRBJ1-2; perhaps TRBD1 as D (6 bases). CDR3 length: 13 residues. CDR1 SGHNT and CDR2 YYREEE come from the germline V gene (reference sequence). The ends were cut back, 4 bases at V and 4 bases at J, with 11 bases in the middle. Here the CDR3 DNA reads TGTGCCAGCAGCCAGGACAGCATCTATGGCTACACCTTC. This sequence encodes CASSQDSIYGYTF.

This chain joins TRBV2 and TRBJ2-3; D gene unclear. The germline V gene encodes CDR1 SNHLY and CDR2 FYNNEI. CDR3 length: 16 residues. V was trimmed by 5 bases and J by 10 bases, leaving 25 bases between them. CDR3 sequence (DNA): TGTGCCAGCAGTCTGGACGGGTCACTACTATCAGAAGCGCAGTATTTT. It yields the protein CASSLDGSLLSEAQYF.

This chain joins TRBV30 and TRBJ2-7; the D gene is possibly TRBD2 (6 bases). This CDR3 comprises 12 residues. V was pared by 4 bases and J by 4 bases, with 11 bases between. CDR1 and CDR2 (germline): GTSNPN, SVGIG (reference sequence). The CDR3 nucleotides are TGTGCCTGGACTTACCGGGGGTACGAGCAGTACTTC. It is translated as CAWTYRGYEQYF.

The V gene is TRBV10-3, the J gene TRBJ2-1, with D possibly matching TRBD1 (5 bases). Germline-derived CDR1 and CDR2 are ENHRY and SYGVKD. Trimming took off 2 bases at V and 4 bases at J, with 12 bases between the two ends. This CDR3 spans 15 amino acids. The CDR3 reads CAISEGAGSYNEQFF. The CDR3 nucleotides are TGTGCCATCAGTGAGGGGGCCGGTAGTTACAATGAGCAGTTCTTC.

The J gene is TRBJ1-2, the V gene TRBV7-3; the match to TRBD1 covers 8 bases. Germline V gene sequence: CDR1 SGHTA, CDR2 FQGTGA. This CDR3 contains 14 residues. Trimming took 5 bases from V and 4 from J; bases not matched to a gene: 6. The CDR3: CASSPAGGPYGYTF. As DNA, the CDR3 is TGTGCCAGCAGCCCCGCAGGGGGCCCCTATGGCTACACCTTC.

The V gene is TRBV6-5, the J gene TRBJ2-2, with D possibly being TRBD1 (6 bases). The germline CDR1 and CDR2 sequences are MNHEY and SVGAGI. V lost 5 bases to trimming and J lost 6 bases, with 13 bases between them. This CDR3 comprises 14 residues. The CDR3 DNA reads TGTGCCAGCAGTAACTTACAGGGATCCGGGGAGCTGTTTTTT. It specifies CASSNLQGSGELFF.

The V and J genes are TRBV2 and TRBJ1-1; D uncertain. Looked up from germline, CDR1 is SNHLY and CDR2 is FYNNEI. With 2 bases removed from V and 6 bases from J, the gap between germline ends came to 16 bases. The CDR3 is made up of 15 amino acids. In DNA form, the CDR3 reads TGTGCCAGCAGTGAATGGATCTCGAACCAGGCTGAAGCTTTCTTT. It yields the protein CASSEWISNQAEAFF.

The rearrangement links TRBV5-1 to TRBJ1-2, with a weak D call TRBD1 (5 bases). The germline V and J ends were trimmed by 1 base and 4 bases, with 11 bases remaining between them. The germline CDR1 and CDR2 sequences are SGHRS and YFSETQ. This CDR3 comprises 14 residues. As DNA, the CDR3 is TGCGCCAGCAGCTTGACGGGGGTATCCTATGGCTACACCTTC. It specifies CASSLTGVSYGYTF.

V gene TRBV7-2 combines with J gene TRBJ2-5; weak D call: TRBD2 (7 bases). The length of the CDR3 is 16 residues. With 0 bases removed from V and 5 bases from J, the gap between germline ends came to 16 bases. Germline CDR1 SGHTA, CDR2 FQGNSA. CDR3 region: CASSLARQKGGETQYF. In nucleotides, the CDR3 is TGTGCCAGCAGCTTAGCTAGGCAGAAGGGGGGGGAGACCCAGTACTTC.

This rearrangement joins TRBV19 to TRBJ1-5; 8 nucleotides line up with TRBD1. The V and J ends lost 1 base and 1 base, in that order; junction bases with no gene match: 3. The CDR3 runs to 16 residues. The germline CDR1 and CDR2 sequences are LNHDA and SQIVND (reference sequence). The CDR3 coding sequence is TGTGCCAGTAGTATAGCATACAGGGGGAGCAATCAGCCCCAGCATTTT. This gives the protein CASSIAYRGSNQPQHF.

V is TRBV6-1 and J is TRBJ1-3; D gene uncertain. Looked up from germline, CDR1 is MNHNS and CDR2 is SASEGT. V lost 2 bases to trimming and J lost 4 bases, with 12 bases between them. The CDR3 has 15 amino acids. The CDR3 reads CASSESLVRGNTIYF. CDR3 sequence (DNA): TGTGCCAGCAGTGAAAGTCTGGTTAGAGGAAACACCATATATTTT.

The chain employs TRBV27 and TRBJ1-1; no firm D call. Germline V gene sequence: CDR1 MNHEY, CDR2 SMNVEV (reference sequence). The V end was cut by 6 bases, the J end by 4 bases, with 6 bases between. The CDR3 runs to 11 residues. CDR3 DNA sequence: TGTGCCAGCAGGTCTTCCACTGAAGCTTTCTTT. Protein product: CASRSSTEAFF.

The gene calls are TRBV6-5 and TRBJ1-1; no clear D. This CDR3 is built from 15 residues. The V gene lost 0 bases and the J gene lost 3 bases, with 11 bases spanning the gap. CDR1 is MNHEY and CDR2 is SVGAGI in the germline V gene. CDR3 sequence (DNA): TGTGCCAGCAGTTACTCGCTTCGTTGGGACACTGAAGCTTTCTTT. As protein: CASSYSLRWDTEAFF.

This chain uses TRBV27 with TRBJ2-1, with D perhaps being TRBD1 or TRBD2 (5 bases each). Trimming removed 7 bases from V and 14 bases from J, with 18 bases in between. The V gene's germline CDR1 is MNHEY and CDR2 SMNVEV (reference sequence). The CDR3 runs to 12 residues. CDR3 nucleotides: TGTGCCAGCAAATCGGGGCGAGCGGCCGAGTTCTTC. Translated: CASKSGRAAEFF.

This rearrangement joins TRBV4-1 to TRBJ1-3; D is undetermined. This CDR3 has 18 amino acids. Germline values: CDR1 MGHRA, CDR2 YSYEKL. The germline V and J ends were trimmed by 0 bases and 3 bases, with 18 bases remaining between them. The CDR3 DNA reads TGCGCCAGCAGCCAAGAAGTATTGGGCCCAAAGCTTGGAAACACCATATATTTT. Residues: CASSQEVLGPKLGNTIYF.

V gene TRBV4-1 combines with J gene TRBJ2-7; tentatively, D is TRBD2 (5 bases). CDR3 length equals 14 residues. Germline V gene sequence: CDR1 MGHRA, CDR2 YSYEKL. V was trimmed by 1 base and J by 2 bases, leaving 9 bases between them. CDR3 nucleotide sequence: TGCGCCAGCAGCCAAGTGAAGGGAGCCTACGAGCAGTACTTC. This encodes CASSQVKGAYEQYF.

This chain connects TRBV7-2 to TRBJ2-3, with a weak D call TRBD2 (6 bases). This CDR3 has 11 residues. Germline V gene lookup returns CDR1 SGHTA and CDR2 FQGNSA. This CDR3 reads CLTRGGDTQYF. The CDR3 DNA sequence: TGTTTGACGCGGGGAGGAGATACGCAGTATTTT.